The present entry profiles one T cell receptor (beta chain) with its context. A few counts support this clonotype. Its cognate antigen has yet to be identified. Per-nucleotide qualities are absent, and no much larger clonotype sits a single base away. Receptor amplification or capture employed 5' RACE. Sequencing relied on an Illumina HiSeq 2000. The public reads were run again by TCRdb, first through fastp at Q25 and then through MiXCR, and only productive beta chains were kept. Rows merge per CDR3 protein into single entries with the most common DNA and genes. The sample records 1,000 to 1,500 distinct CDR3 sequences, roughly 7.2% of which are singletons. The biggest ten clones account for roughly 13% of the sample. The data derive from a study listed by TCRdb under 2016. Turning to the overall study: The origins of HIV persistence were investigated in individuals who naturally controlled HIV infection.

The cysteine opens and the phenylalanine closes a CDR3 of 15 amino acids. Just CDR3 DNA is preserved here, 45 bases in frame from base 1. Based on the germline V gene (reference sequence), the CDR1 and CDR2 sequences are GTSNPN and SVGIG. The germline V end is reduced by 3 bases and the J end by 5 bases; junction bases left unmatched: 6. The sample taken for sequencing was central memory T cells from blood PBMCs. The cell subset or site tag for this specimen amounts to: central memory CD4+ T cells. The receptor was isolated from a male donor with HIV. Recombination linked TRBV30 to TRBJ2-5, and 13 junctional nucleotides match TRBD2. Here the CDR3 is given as CAWSLGLAGVETQYF. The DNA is TGTGCCTGGAGCCTCGGACTAGCGGGAGTGGAGACCCAGTACTTC.